Sequencing of this T cell receptor beta chain was carried out in a study of T-cell reconstitution after alpha-beta-depleted transplantation in children. There are many counts of this clonotype. Unique molecular identifiers were used to barcode this TCRbeta library. TCRdb called the PCR reads again in MiXCR, with one record for every CDR3 protein. Of 230,000 or so distinct CDR3 sequences in the sample, over 9.5% were seen once. The CDR3 spans 15 residues. The sequence was collected from a human donor who donated a stem cell graft to a child with SCID. The V and J genes are TRBV21-1 and TRBJ1-5; TRBD1, the table's D call, lacks a check against the DNA. TRBV21-1 has pseudogene status. The input for sequencing was PBMCs from the stem cell graft donor, taken from the stem cell graft. CDR3 DNA sequence: TGTGCCAGCAGAAAAGGGACAGGGGGCAGGCAGCCCCAGCATTTT. Its translation: CASRKGTGGRQPQHF.